This T cell receptor beta chain was obtained from a study of monozygotic twins with inflammatory bowel disease. TCRdb re-analyzed the 5' RACE reads; it lists each CDR3 protein once, without DNA. This repertoire includes 200,000 to 250,000 distinct CDR3 sequences. Donors gave 2.5 ml of blood apiece. Sequenced material: blood. The sequence came from a human donor with ulcerative colitis or Crohn's disease, or a healthy co-twin of an affected twin (not recorded which).

The CDR3: CASRDRGYGETQYF. The gene calls are TRBV5-4 and TRBJ2-5; TCRdb reports TRBD1, a call that lacks DNA to check it against. The CDR3 covers 14 residues. In germline, CDR1 is SGHNT, CDR2 YYREEE (reference sequence).